A selection of T cell receptor beta chains follows, all from one sample in a study of T cells in Graves' hyperthyroidism and ophthalmopathy. TCRdb re-derived calls from the multiplex PCR reads in MiXCR, one entry per CDR3 protein. Counted here are hundreds of thousands of distinct CDR3 sequences, more than 11% occurring once; the ten biggest clones make up around 5.4%. The material sequenced was blood. Receptor source: a woman in her twenties or thirties with Graves' hyperthyroidism that later progressed to Graves' ophthalmopathy. CDR3s include the opening cysteine and the closing phenylalanine or tryptophan. The order of the fields is D gene, J gene, V gene, clone size, CDR3 DNA, CDR3 protein. A D gene is named only where the DNA matches it firmly. For some rows the clone size is stated as once, few or many, or as a class when expanded; others skip it.

NA TRBJ2-1 TRBV28 many TGTGCCTCGGGTGGAACCTCCCGCTCCTACAATGAGCAGTTCTTC CASGGTSRSYNEQFF
NA TRBJ1-3 TRBV4-3 many TGCGCCAGCAGCCAAGATCGCTGGAGTACTGGAAACACCATATATTTT CASSQDRWSTGNTIYF
NA TRBJ2-6 TRBV30 many TGTGCCTGGAGTCCCGAACCCTCTGGGGCCAACGTCCTGACTTTC CAWSPEPSGANVLTF
NA TRBJ2-7 TRBV28 many TGTGCCAGCAGTTTGGGCAGGGAATCCGAGCAGTACTTC CASSLGRESEQYF
NA TRBJ1-5 TRBV6-1 few TGTGCCAGCAGTTATATTGGGTTGGGGGCACGGAGCAATCAGCCCCAGCATTTT CASSYIGLGARSNQPQHF
NA TRBJ1-5 TRBV12-5 many TGTGCTAGTGGTTCTTCAGCTGGGGACCATAGCAATCAGCCCCAGCATTTT CASGSSAGDHSNQPQHF
NA TRBJ2-2 TRBV19 NA TGTGCCAGTAGTATGCTACTCACCGGGGAGCTGTTTTTT CASSMLLTGELFF
NA TRBJ2-7 TRBV5-1 NA TGCGCCAGCAGCCCTCATTCTGACAGGCGTGTCTCCTACGAGCAGTACTTC CASSPHSDRRVSYEQYF
NA TRBJ2-1 TRBV19 few TGTGCCAGTAGTATGGGGCGGAGGCGCTACAATGAGCAGTTCTTC CASSMGRRRYNEQFF
NA TRBJ1-2 TRBV14 NA TGTGCCAGCAGCCAAGACGGGGCCCCCAGCTATGGCTACACCTTC CASSQDGAPSYGYTF
TRBD2 TRBJ2-5 TRBV14 few TGTGCCAGCAGCCCCACCCGTCCGGGACTAGCGGAAGAGACCCAGTACTTC CASSPTRPGLAEETQYF
NA TRBJ2-7 TRBV12-3/TRBV12-4 many TGTGCCAGCAGTTCAATCGATCCCTACGAGCAGTACTTC CASSSIDPYEQYF
TRBD2 TRBJ2-2 TRBV6-2/TRBV6-3 many TGTGCCAGCAGACGTAATATAGCGGGAGTTGGCACCGGGGAGCTGTTTTTT CASRRNIAGVGTGELFF
NA TRBJ2-7 TRBV2 NA TGTGCCAGCATAGGGGGATCGCCCAACCTGGGCGCCTACGAGCAGTACTTC CASIGGSPNLGAYEQYF
NA TRBJ2-1 TRBV7-2 many TGTGCCAGCAGCTTAGGGGTGGGAGAGTCCTACAATGAGCAGTTCTTC CASSLGVGESYNEQFF
NA TRBJ2-4 TRBV5-6 few TGTGCCAGCAGCTTGGGGACGGGGCTAGCCAAAAACATTCAGTACTTC CASSLGTGLAKNIQYF
TRBD2 TRBJ2-1 TRBV10-3 many TGTGCCACCACCCTTAACCTAGCGGGCTTATACAATGAGCAGTTCTTC CATTLNLAGLYNEQFF
TRBD2 TRBJ2-1 TRBV19 many TGTGCCAGTAGTCGCCCGACTAGCGGGGCCTCCTACAATGAGCAGTTCTTC CASSRPTSGASYNEQFF
NA TRBJ1-2 TRBV6-1 many TGTGCCAGCAGCGGCAACTATGGCTACACCTTC CASSGNYGYTF
NA TRBJ1-2 TRBV29-1 many TGCAGCGTTGGGGAGACGGACTACTATGGCTACACCTTC CSVGETDYYGYTF
NA TRBJ2-7 TRBV7-2 many TGTGCCAGCAGCTTAGCTCAAAACTACGAGCAGTACTTC CASSLAQNYEQYF
TRBD1 TRBJ2-1 TRBV24-1 NA TGTGCCACCAGTGATCCTCCAGGACAGGGGATGGGCAATGAGCAGTTCTTC CATSDPPGQGMGNEQFF